The 15 T cell receptor beta chains below come from one sample, sequenced in a study of tumor-infiltrating lymphocytes in oesophageal squamous cell carcinoma. TCRdb independently ran MiXCR on the PCR reads; one entry per CDR3 protein. The sample comprises 13,000 or so distinct CDR3 sequences, approximately 45% of which are singletons, and approximately 13% rests with the top ten. Sequenced sample: normal esophageal tissue next to the tumor. The receptor set was obtained from a male donor with esophageal squamous cell carcinoma.

Judged by abundance, this clonotype is medium-sized. J is TRBJ2-5 and V is TRBV24-1; 7 bases match TRBD2. The J segment lost 3 bases and the V segment lost 4 bases, leaving 7 bases of the junction unmatched. CDR1 KGHDR and CDR2 SFDVKD come from the germline V gene. This CDR3 comprises 15 residues. In DNA form, the CDR3 reads TGTGCCACCAGTGACCCTAGCGGAGGAAAAGAGACCCAGTACTTC. Translation gives CATSDPSGGKETQYF.

This chain uses TRBV20-1 with TRBJ2-5, with 7 bases lining up with TRBD2. The closer fit of TRBJ2-1 to the DNA end suggests the J call may be wrong. The length of the CDR3 is 14 residues. The V gene's germline CDR1 is DFQATT and CDR2 SNEGSKA (reference sequence). CDR3 region: CSVSGLGFYNEQFF. CDR3 nucleotide sequence: TGCAGTGTCTCAGGACTAGGGTTTTACAATGAGCAGTTCTTC.

This clonotype was detected once. The junction departs from the called germline gene at one end, perhaps through a read error. The chain couples TRBV6-4 to TRBJ2-1; D possibly uses TRBD1 or TRBD2 (6 bases each). Per germline, CDR1 MRHNA and CDR2 SNTAGT. The CDR3 runs to 17 residues. CDR3 loop: CASSYSRGVGPYNEQFF. In DNA form, the CDR3 reads TGTGCCAGCAGTTACTCGAGGGGGGTAGGGCCCTACAATGAGCAGTTCTTC.

V usage is TRBV27 and J usage is TRBJ2-5, with unresolved D. CDR3 length: 13 amino acids. Between the trimmed V and J ends, which lost 2 bases and 5 bases, there was a span of 9 bases. The germline V gene encodes CDR1 MNHEY and CDR2 SMNVEV (reference sequence). This CDR3 is CASSLRQLETQYF. The CDR3 DNA reads as TGTGCCAGCAGTTTACGTCAGTTGGAGACCCAGTACTTC.

The CDR3 region is CASSTRDRDLLSFSSYNEQFF. CDR3 DNA: TGTGCCAGCAGCACCCGGGACAGGGACCTTCTCTCCTTTAGCTCCTACAATGAGCAGTTCTTC. V and J are TRBV7-2 and TRBJ2-1; 9 nucleotides align to TRBD1. V dropped 5 bases and J dropped 0; count of bases not matched to a gene: 20. This CDR3 has 21 residues. CDR1 and CDR2 from the germline V gene are SGHTA and FQGNSA.

This clonotype appeared a few times. Written as DNA, the CDR3 is TGTGCCAGCAGCCTGACAGGAGGCACAGATACGCAGTATTTT. Translation: CASSLTGGTDTQYF. The chain joins TRBV7-3 to TRBJ2-3; weak D call: TRBD1 (6 bases). Deletions cut 5 bases from V and 1 base from J, with 10 bases between. The length of the CDR3 is 14 residues. CDR1 and CDR2 from the germline V gene are SGHTA and FQGTGA.

The gene calls are TRBV5-5 and TRBJ1-5; possibly TRBD1 for D (6 bases). V was trimmed by 4 bases and J by 4 bases, leaving 15 bases between them. The CDR3 is 15 residues long. Germline V gene lookup returns CDR1 SGHKS and CDR2 YYEKEE (reference sequence). CDR3 bases: TGTGCCAGCAGCCTACAGGGAATGACGAATCAGCCCCAGCATTTT. Its protein is CASSLQGMTNQPQHF.

This chain links TRBV6-4 with TRBJ2-7, with D possibly TRBD2 on 6 matching bases. The J call may be mistaken, given a closer DNA end match to TRBJ2-1. The CDR3 runs to 15 residues. CDR1 is MRHNA, CDR2 SNTAGT, per germline. The DNA of the CDR3 is TGTGCCAGCAGTGACTCACTAGCTGAGGTCGATGAGCAGTTCTTC. Encoded protein: CASSDSLAEVDEQFF.

This clonotype is large by share. CDR3 amino acids: CASSTGPVGETQYF. The CDR3 nucleotides are TGTGCCAGCAGCACCGGACCAGTCGGGGAGACCCAGTACTTC. The chain links TRBV7-2 to TRBJ2-5; no definite D call. Between the trimmed V and J ends, which lost 5 bases and 5 bases, there was a span of 15 bases. This CDR3 is 14 amino acids long. Germline CDR1 SGHTA, CDR2 FQGNSA.

This clonotype was observed a single time. This chain connects TRBV7-6 to TRBJ2-3, with 12 bases lining up with TRBD2. Germline V gene sequence: CDR1 SGHVS, CDR2 FNYEAQ. V gave up 2 bases and J gave up 6 bases; unmatched junction bases: 12. The CDR3 covers 18 residues. The DNA of the CDR3 is TGTGCCAGCAGCTTAACCCCCCGCCTAGCGGGAGGGCTTGATACGCAGTATTTT. It is translated as CASSLTPRLAGGLDTQYF.

This clonotype is medium-sized in the sample. The V gene is TRBV7-2, the J gene TRBJ2-2; 8 bases are a match to TRBD1. Trimming removed 2 bases from V and 5 bases from J; junction bases left unmatched: 4. Germline CDR1 is SGHTA and CDR2 is FQGNSA. The CDR3 is made up of 15 amino acids. The DNA of the CDR3 is TGTGCCAGCAGCTTATTACAGGGGGGTACCGGGGAGCTGTTTTTT. Amino acids: CASSLLQGGTGELFF.

About this clonotype: A much larger clone is a single base away; this may be a read error. The chain uses TRBV12-3 or TRBV12-4 and TRBJ2-3; the match to TRBD1 covers 10 bases. The CDR3 has 15 amino acids. V lost 6 bases, J lost 14 bases, and 17 bases stayed unmatched. This chain's CDR3 is CASSTGQGNTGELYF. The DNA of the CDR3 is TGTGCCAGCAGCACGGGACAGGGGAACACCGGGGAGCTGTATTTT.

The chain combines TRBV7-3 with TRBJ2-1; 7 nucleotides agree with TRBD1. Looked up from germline, CDR1 is SGHTA and CDR2 is FQGTGA. The CDR3 loop spans 16 amino acids. J gave up 0 bases and V 5 bases, and 7 bases lay outside the gene matches. The CDR3 sequence is CASSTTTGRSYNEQFF. The CDR3 DNA reads TGTGCCAGCAGCACCACGACAGGGCGCTCCTACAATGAGCAGTTCTTC.

The chain combines TRBV9 with TRBJ2-2, with D hard to call. The V and J ends lost 0 bases and 4 bases respectively, with 10 bases between them. Germline V lookup: CDR1 SGDLS, CDR2 YYNGEE. The CDR3 spans 15 residues. CDR3 in DNA: TGTGCCAGCAGCGTAGGTCAGGTGGGCACCGGGGAGCTGTTTTTT. This codes for CASSVGQVGTGELFF.

This clonotype was counted only a few times. The V gene is TRBV7-2, the J gene TRBJ1-5; 8 nucleotides agree with TRBD1. V trimming: 1 base; J trimming: 6 bases; junction bases outside the gene matches: 5. The CDR3 is 15 residues long. Germline loops: CDR1 SGHTA, CDR2 FQGNSA. DNA of the CDR3: TGTGCCAGCAGCTTAGGGACAGGGTTTGGTCAGCCCCAGCATTTT. Protein product: CASSLGTGFGQPQHF. The full variable domain, completed using reference TRBV7-2 and TRBJ1-5, is GAGVSQSPSNKVTEKGKDVELRCDPISGHTALYWYRQSLGQGLEFLIYFQGNSAPDKSGLPSDRFSAERTGGSVSTLTIQRTQQEDSAVYLCASSLGTGFGQPQHFGDGTRLSIL.